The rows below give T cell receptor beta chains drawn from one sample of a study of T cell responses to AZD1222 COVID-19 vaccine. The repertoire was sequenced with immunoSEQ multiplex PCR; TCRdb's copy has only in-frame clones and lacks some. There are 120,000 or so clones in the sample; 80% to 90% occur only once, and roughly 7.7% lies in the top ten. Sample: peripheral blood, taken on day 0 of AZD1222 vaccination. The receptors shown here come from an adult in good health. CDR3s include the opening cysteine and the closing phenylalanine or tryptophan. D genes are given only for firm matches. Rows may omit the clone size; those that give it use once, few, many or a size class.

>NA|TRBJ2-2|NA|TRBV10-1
CASRDGRGGASTGELFF
TGCGCCAGCAGGGACGGACGTGGGGGCGCGTCTACCGGGGAGCTGTTTTTT
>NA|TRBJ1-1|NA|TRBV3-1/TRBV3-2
CASSRTVLNTEAFF
TGTGCCAGCAGCCGGACAGTCTTGAACACTGAAGCTTTCTTT
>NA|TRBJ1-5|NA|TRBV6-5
CASSEGNQPQHF
TGTGCCAGTTCAGAGGGCAATCAGCCCCAGCATTTT
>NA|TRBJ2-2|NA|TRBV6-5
CASGQGSINTGELFF
TGTGCCTCCGGGCAGGGGAGTATTAACACCGGGGAGCTGTTTTTT
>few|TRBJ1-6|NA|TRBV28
CASSFPWSNSPLHF
TGTGCCAGCAGTTTCCCATGGTCTAATTCACCCCTCCACTTT
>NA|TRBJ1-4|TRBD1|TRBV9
CASGGTGRGEKLFF
TGTGCCAGCGGAGGGACAGGGAGAGGTGAAAAACTGTTTTTT
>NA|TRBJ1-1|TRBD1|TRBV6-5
CASSRYRGLTEAFF
TGTGCCAGCAGTAGATACAGGGGGCTCACTGAAGCTTTCTTT
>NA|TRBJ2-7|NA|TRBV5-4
CASSAGGLYEQYF
TGTGCCAGCAGTGCTGGGGGGCTCTACGAGCAGTACTTC
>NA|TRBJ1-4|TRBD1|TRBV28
CASSSSGTGLNEKLFF
TGTGCCAGCAGCTCATCCGGGACAGGGCTAAATGAAAAACTGTTTTTT
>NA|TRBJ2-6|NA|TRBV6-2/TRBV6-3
CASTPVRGGLPGANVLTF
TGTGCCAGCACCCCAGTTAGAGGAGGTTTGCCCGGGGCCAACGTCCTGACTTTC
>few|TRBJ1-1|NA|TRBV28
CASSFRGPGMNTEAFF
TGTGCCAGCAGTTTCCGGGGGCCCGGGATGAACACTGAAGCTTTCTTT
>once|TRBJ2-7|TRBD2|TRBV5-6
CASRSGGRYEQYF
TGTGCCAGCAGATCGGGGGGGCGCTACGAGCAGTACTTC
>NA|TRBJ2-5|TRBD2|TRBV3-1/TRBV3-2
CASTQGGRETQYF
TGTGCCAGCACTCAGGGAGGGAGAGAGACCCAGTACTTC
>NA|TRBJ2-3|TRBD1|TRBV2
CASRRTGSTDTQYF
TGTGCCAGCAGAAGGACAGGGAGCACAGATACGCAGTATTTT
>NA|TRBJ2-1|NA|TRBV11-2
CASSPYRDNEQFF
TGTGCCAGCAGCCCTTACCGGGACAATGAGCAGTTCTTC
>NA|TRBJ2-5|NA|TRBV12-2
CASRTRDLGYQETQYF
TGTGCAAGTCGCACCCGTGATCTAGGCTACCAAGAGACCCAGTACTTC
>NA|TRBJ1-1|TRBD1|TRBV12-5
CASSPGTGSTEAFF
TGTGCCTCTAGTCCCGGGACAGGGAGCACTGAAGCTTTCTTT
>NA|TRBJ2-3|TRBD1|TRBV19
CASRGTALSTDTQYF
TGTGCCAGTAGGGGGACAGCGCTTTCAACAGATACGCAGTATTTT
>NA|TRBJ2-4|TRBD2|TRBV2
CASTWTSGVKNIQYF
TGTGCCAGCACCTGGACTAGCGGGGTGAAAAACATTCAGTACTTC
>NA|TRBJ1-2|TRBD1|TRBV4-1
CASSQDGTGGRGYTF
TGCGCCAGCAGCCAAGATGGGACAGGGGGCCGCGGCTACACCTTC
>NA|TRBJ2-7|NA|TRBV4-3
CASSRLGVANHEQYF
TGCGCCAGCAGCCGTCTGGGGGTAGCGAACCACGAGCAGTACTTC
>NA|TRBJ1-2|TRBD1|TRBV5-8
CASSLTGEDYGYTF
TGTGCCAGCAGCCTGACAGGGGAGGACTATGGCTACACCTTC
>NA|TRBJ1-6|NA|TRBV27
CASSLSQGTNSPLHF
TGTGCCAGCAGTTTATCACAGGGTACTAATTCACCCCTCCACTTT
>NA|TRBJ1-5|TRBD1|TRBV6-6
CASSAGQGSRPQHF
TGTGCCAGCAGCGCCGGACAGGGGAGTCGGCCCCAGCATTTT
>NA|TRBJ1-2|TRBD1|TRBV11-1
CASSLAGQGTGYTF
TGTGCCAGCAGCTTAGCTGGACAGGGGACTGGCTACACCTTC
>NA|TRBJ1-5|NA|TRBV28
CASSRESQHF
TGTGCCAGCAGCAGGGAGTCCCAGCATTTT
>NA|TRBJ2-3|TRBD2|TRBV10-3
CAISKGLAGSTDTQYF
TGTGCCATCAGTAAGGGGCTAGCGGGATCCACAGATACGCAGTATTTT
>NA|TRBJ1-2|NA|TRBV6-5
CASRRDTGNYGYTF
TGTGCCAGCAGAAGGGACACCGGTAACTATGGCTACACCTTC
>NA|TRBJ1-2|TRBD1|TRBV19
CASRQGTWGYTF
TGTGCCAGTCGACAGGGGACGTGGGGCTACACCTTC
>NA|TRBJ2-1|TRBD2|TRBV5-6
CASSPLAGVNNEQFF
TGTGCCAGCAGCCCCCTAGCGGGAGTTAACAATGAGCAGTTCTTC
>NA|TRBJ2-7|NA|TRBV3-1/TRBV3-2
CASSQVKTGFRGEQYF
TGTGCCAGCAGCCAAGTAAAGACAGGCTTCCGGGGGGAGCAGTACTTC
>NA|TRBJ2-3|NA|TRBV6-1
CASSEEVHGGPPRDTQYF
TGTGCCAGCAGTGAAGAGGTGCATGGGGGACCCCCGAGGGATACGCAGTATTTT
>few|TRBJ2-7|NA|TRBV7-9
CASSLVGDPYEQYF
TGTGCCAGCAGCTTAGTCGGGGATCCCTACGAGCAGTACTTC
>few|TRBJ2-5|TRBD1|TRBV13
CASSFRQGRQETQYF
TGTGCCAGCAGCTTTCGACAGGGCCGGCAAGAGACCCAGTACTTC
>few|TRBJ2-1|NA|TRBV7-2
CASSLDPASNEQFF
TGTGCCAGCAGCTTAGATCCTGCGAGCAATGAGCAGTTCTTC